Listed below are T cell receptor beta chains from one sample, sequenced in a study of shared clonotypes between healthy human individuals. Sequencing used immunoSEQ multiplex PCR; TCRdb keeps in-frame clones, though not all of them. This sample carries around 340,000 clones, roughly 70% of them seen once, and the ten largest clones take 8% to 13%. The sequencing input was memory CD4+ T cells sorted from blood. The receptors here all came from a man under 40 in good health. CDR3s include the opening cysteine and the closing phenylalanine or tryptophan. The order of the fields is CDR3 protein, CDR3 DNA, V gene, J gene, clone size, D gene. A D gene is named only where the DNA matches it firmly. Clone size, where shown, is once, few, many, or a class for clones that have expanded.

cdr3_aa: CASSFSSGRGETQYF
cdr3_nt: TGTGCCAGCAGTTTTTCTAGCGGGAGGGGAGAGACCCAGTACTTC
v_call: TRBV27
j_call: TRBJ2-5
clone_size: few
d_call: TRBD2

cdr3_aa: CASSLFAGQGGAFF
cdr3_nt: TGTGCCAGCAGCTTATTCGCCGGACAGGGGGGCGCTTTCTTT
v_call: TRBV7-6
j_call: TRBJ1-1
clone_size: few
d_call: TRBD1

cdr3_aa: CASSLGQGPNQPQHF
cdr3_nt: TGTGCCAGCAGTTTAGGTCAGGGCCCTAATCAGCCCCAGCATTTT
v_call: TRBV28
j_call: TRBJ1-5
clone_size: -
d_call: -

cdr3_aa: CASSPPTSGSYNEQFF
cdr3_nt: TGCGCCAGCAGTCCTCCGACTAGCGGCTCCTACAATGAGCAGTTCTTC
v_call: TRBV10-2
j_call: TRBJ2-1
clone_size: -
d_call: TRBD2

cdr3_aa: CASSQAGQGAGKLFF
cdr3_nt: TGCGCCAGCAGCCAAGCGGGACAGGGGGCAGGGAAACTGTTTTTT
v_call: TRBV4-3
j_call: TRBJ1-4
clone_size: -
d_call: TRBD1

cdr3_aa: CASSPPDRGWTDTQYF
cdr3_nt: TGTGCCAGCTCACCACCGGACAGGGGCTGGACAGATACGCAGTATTTT
v_call: TRBV18
j_call: TRBJ2-3
clone_size: -
d_call: TRBD1

cdr3_aa: CASGLDSSYEQYF
cdr3_nt: TGTGCTAGTGGTTTGGACAGCTCCTACGAGCAGTACTTC
v_call: TRBV12-5
j_call: TRBJ2-7
clone_size: -
d_call: -

cdr3_aa: CASSFGVNSYEQYF
cdr3_nt: TGTGCCAGCAGCTTCGGTGTTAACTCCTACGAGCAGTACTTC
v_call: TRBV7-2
j_call: TRBJ2-7
clone_size: -
d_call: -

cdr3_aa: CASSPTNLGGFTEAFF
cdr3_nt: TGTGCCAGCTCACCAACCAACCTGGGGGGCTTTACTGAAGCTTTCTTT
v_call: TRBV18
j_call: TRBJ1-1
clone_size: -
d_call: -

cdr3_aa: CASSLGQGKQPQHF
cdr3_nt: TGTGCCAGCAGCCTCGGACAGGGTAAACAGCCCCAGCATTTT
v_call: TRBV6-5
j_call: TRBJ1-5
clone_size: once
d_call: TRBD1

cdr3_aa: CASSLMAEAFF
cdr3_nt: TGTGCCAGCAGCCTCATGGCTGAAGCTTTCTTT
v_call: TRBV7-2
j_call: TRBJ1-1
clone_size: -
d_call: -

cdr3_aa: CASSQRGDDEQYF
cdr3_nt: TGTGCCAGCTCACAGCGCGGGGACGACGAGCAGTACTTC
v_call: TRBV18
j_call: TRBJ2-7
clone_size: -
d_call: -

cdr3_aa: CASSPPLLPGSTDTQYF
cdr3_nt: TGTGCCAGCTCACCTCCTCTGCTGCCGGGGTCCACAGATACGCAGTATTTT
v_call: TRBV18
j_call: TRBJ2-3
clone_size: -
d_call: -

cdr3_aa: CASSPGVVPDTQYF
cdr3_nt: TGTGCCAGCAGCCCTGGAGTGGTCCCAGATACGCAGTATTTT
v_call: TRBV7-2
j_call: TRBJ2-3
clone_size: -
d_call: -

cdr3_aa: CASSQVAHTGELFF
cdr3_nt: TGCGCCAGCAGCCAAGTAGCGCACACCGGGGAGCTGTTTTTT
v_call: TRBV4-3
j_call: TRBJ2-2
clone_size: once
d_call: -

cdr3_aa: CASSGDSNQPQHF
cdr3_nt: TGTGCCAGTTCGGGGGATAGCAATCAGCCCCAGCATTTT
v_call: TRBV7-9
j_call: TRBJ1-5
clone_size: -
d_call: -

cdr3_aa: CASRSPAETQYF
cdr3_nt: TGTGCCAGTAGAAGTCCCGCGGAGACCCAGTACTTC
v_call: TRBV19
j_call: TRBJ2-5
clone_size: -
d_call: -

cdr3_aa: CATEPRTSGSVNEQFF
cdr3_nt: TGTGCCACCGAGCCTAGGACTAGCGGGAGTGTCAATGAGCAGTTCTTC
v_call: TRBV28
j_call: TRBJ2-1
clone_size: -
d_call: TRBD2

cdr3_aa: CASSRGTSGTYEQYF
cdr3_nt: TGTGCCAGCAGCCGAGGGACTAGCGGCACCTACGAGCAGTACTTC
v_call: TRBV11-2
j_call: TRBJ2-7
clone_size: -
d_call: TRBD2

cdr3_aa: CASSSMDGYEQYF
cdr3_nt: TGTGCCAGCAGCTCCATGGATGGCTACGAGCAGTACTTC
v_call: TRBV13
j_call: TRBJ2-7
clone_size: -
d_call: -

cdr3_aa: CASSEQGRLSEFF
cdr3_nt: TGTGCCAGCAGTGAACAGGGACGCCTGAGCGAGTTCTTC
v_call: TRBV2
j_call: TRBJ2-1
clone_size: -
d_call: -

cdr3_aa: CATSRDRSYEQYF
cdr3_nt: TGTGCCACCAGCAGAGATCGGAGCTACGAGCAGTACTTC
v_call: TRBV15
j_call: TRBJ2-7
clone_size: -
d_call: -

cdr3_aa: CASSLDSANYNEQFF
cdr3_nt: TGTGCCAGCAGCTTGGATAGTGCAAACTACAATGAGCAGTTCTTC
v_call: TRBV5-5
j_call: TRBJ2-1
clone_size: -
d_call: -

cdr3_aa: CASSESNLLRPRTYEQYF
cdr3_nt: TGTGCCAGCAGTGAAAGCAACCTTTTAAGACCGAGGACGTACGAGCAGTACTTC
v_call: TRBV6-1
j_call: TRBJ2-7
clone_size: -
d_call: -

cdr3_aa: CASKVRGPYNEQFF
cdr3_nt: TGTGCCAGCAAGGTGCGAGGCCCCTACAATGAGCAGTTCTTC
v_call: TRBV28
j_call: TRBJ2-1
clone_size: once
d_call: -

cdr3_aa: CASGPGTDNNEQFF
cdr3_nt: TGCGCCAGCGGGCCAGGGACAGACAACAATGAGCAGTTCTTC
v_call: TRBV5-1
j_call: TRBJ2-1
clone_size: -
d_call: TRBD1

cdr3_aa: CAIRTGTENYGYTF
cdr3_nt: TGTGCCATCAGAACCGGGACAGAAAATTATGGCTACACCTTC
v_call: TRBV10-3
j_call: TRBJ1-2
clone_size: -
d_call: TRBD1

cdr3_aa: CASSVGNTIYF
cdr3_nt: TGTGCCAGCAGCGTAGGAAACACCATATATTTT
v_call: TRBV9
j_call: TRBJ1-3
clone_size: -
d_call: -

cdr3_aa: CASSLMEGQPQHF
cdr3_nt: TGTGCCAGCAGTTTAATGGAGGGTCAGCCCCAGCATTTT
v_call: TRBV27
j_call: TRBJ1-5
clone_size: -
d_call: -

cdr3_aa: CASSLAAGSHEQYF
cdr3_nt: TGTGCCAGCAGCTTGGCCGCGGGATCCCACGAGCAGTACTTC
v_call: TRBV5-5
j_call: TRBJ2-7
clone_size: -
d_call: -

cdr3_aa: CASSHVIGGYEQFF
cdr3_nt: TGTGCCAGCAGCCATGTAATCGGGGGCTATGAGCAGTTCTTC
v_call: TRBV14
j_call: TRBJ2-1
clone_size: -
d_call: -

cdr3_aa: CASSVVRSYGYTF
cdr3_nt: TGTGCCAGCAGTGTGGTCCGAAGCTATGGCTACACCTTC
v_call: TRBV2
j_call: TRBJ1-2
clone_size: -
d_call: -

cdr3_aa: CASSDGTGADTQYF
cdr3_nt: TGTGCCAGCAGTGACGGGACAGGGGCAGATACGCAGTATTTT
v_call: TRBV6-4
j_call: TRBJ2-3
clone_size: -
d_call: TRBD1

cdr3_aa: CASSQDRVGGPGNTIYF
cdr3_nt: TGCGCCAGCAGCCAAGATCGGGTCGGGGGGCCAGGAAACACCATATATTTT
v_call: TRBV4-1
j_call: TRBJ1-3
clone_size: -
d_call: -

cdr3_aa: CASSKGGTYEQYF
cdr3_nt: TGTGCCAGTAGTAAGGGGGGCACCTACGAGCAGTACTTC
v_call: TRBV19
j_call: TRBJ2-7
clone_size: once
d_call: -

cdr3_aa: CASSLGGVGNQPQHF
cdr3_nt: TGCGCCAGCAGCCTCGGGGGGGTCGGCAATCAGCCCCAGCATTTT
v_call: TRBV5-1
j_call: TRBJ1-5
clone_size: few
d_call: -

cdr3_aa: CASSPLVAGGPKQFF
cdr3_nt: TGTGCCAGCAGCCCCTTAGTAGCGGGAGGGCCGAAGCAGTTCTTC
v_call: TRBV28
j_call: TRBJ2-1
clone_size: -
d_call: TRBD2

cdr3_aa: CSVVGGSGSLIDEQFF
cdr3_nt: TGCAGCGTTGTGGGGGGGAGCGGGAGTTTAATTGATGAGCAGTTCTTC
v_call: TRBV29-1
j_call: TRBJ2-1
clone_size: -
d_call: TRBD2

cdr3_aa: CASSVAGIQPQHF
cdr3_nt: TGTGCCAGCAGTGTCGCCGGGATCCAGCCCCAGCATTTT
v_call: TRBV2
j_call: TRBJ1-5
clone_size: -
d_call: -

cdr3_aa: CASSSVTEEAFF
cdr3_nt: TGTGCCAGCAGCTCCGTGACAGAAGAAGCTTTCTTT
v_call: TRBV11-3
j_call: TRBJ1-1
clone_size: -
d_call: -

cdr3_aa: CASSETTGTFYEQYF
cdr3_nt: TGTGCCAGCAGTGAGACGACCGGCACTTTCTACGAGCAGTACTTC
v_call: TRBV6-1
j_call: TRBJ2-7
clone_size: -
d_call: -

cdr3_aa: CASRDRTSGGSRADTQYF
cdr3_nt: TGTGCCAGCAGGGACCGGACTAGCGGAGGAAGTAGGGCAGATACGCAGTATTTT
v_call: TRBV7-9
j_call: TRBJ2-3
clone_size: -
d_call: TRBD2